This is a list of T cell receptor beta chains from one sample in a study of T cell responses to AZD1222 COVID-19 vaccine. Profiling relied on immunoSEQ multiplex PCR, and the TCRdb table lists in-frame clones only, not all of them. The table has some 170,000 clones, around nine tenths seen once. The sequencing here drew on peripheral blood, taken on day 0 of AZD1222 vaccination. Every receptor here comes from an adult in good health. CDR3s include the opening cysteine and the closing phenylalanine or tryptophan.

v_call: TRBV4-1
j_call: TRBJ1-5
cdr3_aa: CASSQEGGAGQPQHF

v_call: TRBV24-1
j_call: TRBJ2-3
cdr3_aa: CATSDPSPGTDTQYF

v_call: TRBV7-9
j_call: TRBJ2-3
cdr3_aa: CASSSTSGRSADTQYF

v_call: TRBV18
j_call: TRBJ1-2
cdr3_aa: CASSPTRPSLYGYTF

v_call: TRBV24-1
j_call: TRBJ1-2
cdr3_aa: CAIRGRGDGYTF

v_call: TRBV5-1
j_call: TRBJ2-1
cdr3_aa: CASSLGRLAGYNEQFF

v_call: TRBV6-5
j_call: TRBJ2-7
cdr3_aa: CASSFGLAGTYEQYF

v_call: TRBV10-2
j_call: TRBJ1-6
cdr3_aa: CASMYRGSYNSPLHF

v_call: TRBV6-5
j_call: TRBJ1-1
cdr3_aa: CASRLTGGTEAFF

v_call: TRBV7-8
j_call: TRBJ2-2
cdr3_aa: CASSLYSVNTGELFF

v_call: TRBV12-3/TRBV12-4
j_call: TRBJ1-1
cdr3_aa: CASSLEGYGEAFF

v_call: TRBV5-8
j_call: TRBJ1-1
cdr3_aa: CASSLSGVGNTEAFF

v_call: TRBV15
j_call: TRBJ1-2
cdr3_aa: CATSKDRGLGGYTF

v_call: TRBV12-3/TRBV12-4
j_call: TRBJ1-2
cdr3_aa: CASSFQGDYGYTF

v_call: TRBV28
j_call: TRBJ2-1
cdr3_aa: CASSLPREGDLYNEQFF

v_call: TRBV3-1/TRBV3-2
j_call: TRBJ2-3
cdr3_aa: CASSQGLAQYF

v_call: TRBV6-1
j_call: TRBJ1-2
cdr3_aa: CASSETGANYGYTF

v_call: TRBV7-2
j_call: TRBJ2-3
cdr3_aa: CASRTTGGSLRDTQYF

v_call: TRBV11-1
j_call: TRBJ1-1
cdr3_aa: CASSFPGYGGVTEAFF

v_call: TRBV20-1
j_call: TRBJ2-1
cdr3_aa: CSASVTSGSVNEQFF

v_call: TRBV2
j_call: TRBJ2-7
cdr3_aa: CASSDYGIEQYF

v_call: TRBV24-1
j_call: TRBJ2-1
cdr3_aa: CATSDLGLATNEQFF

v_call: TRBV19
j_call: TRBJ1-1
cdr3_aa: CASSISGASDTEAFF

v_call: TRBV6-5
j_call: TRBJ2-5
cdr3_aa: CASMREWGQETQYF

v_call: TRBV5-4
j_call: TRBJ2-7
cdr3_aa: CASSFVESSYEQYF

v_call: TRBV30
j_call: TRBJ2-5
cdr3_aa: CAWSKSAQETQYF

v_call: TRBV5-8
j_call: TRBJ2-7
cdr3_aa: CASSERTSGSGEQYF

v_call: TRBV19
j_call: TRBJ2-7
cdr3_aa: CATSPGSSYEQYF

v_call: TRBV6-4
j_call: TRBJ2-3
cdr3_aa: CASSESGGPDTQYF

v_call: TRBV15
j_call: TRBJ2-3
cdr3_aa: CATSREAGGSTDTQYF

v_call: TRBV28
j_call: TRBJ2-7
cdr3_aa: CASIGGGTNEQYF

v_call: TRBV7-9
j_call: TRBJ2-3
cdr3_aa: CASRPLAGADTQYF

v_call: TRBV30
j_call: TRBJ1-4
cdr3_aa: CAWSVIATNEKLFF

v_call: TRBV27
j_call: TRBJ2-7
cdr3_aa: CASSLSPGRSYEQYF

v_call: TRBV19
j_call: TRBJ2-2
cdr3_aa: CASQWGNTGELFF

v_call: TRBV18
j_call: TRBJ2-3
cdr3_aa: CASSPAPRTDTQYF

v_call: TRBV6-5
j_call: TRBJ1-6
cdr3_aa: CASSHDSNSPLHF

v_call: TRBV7-6
j_call: TRBJ1-4
cdr3_aa: CASSSTTGGRGEKLFF

v_call: TRBV5-1
j_call: TRBJ2-7
cdr3_aa: CASSPVAGGDEQYF

v_call: TRBV20-1
j_call: TRBJ2-2
cdr3_aa: CSASLGNTGELFF

v_call: TRBV7-9
j_call: TRBJ1-1
cdr3_aa: CASSFYPTENTEAFF

v_call: TRBV6-1
j_call: TRBJ2-7
cdr3_aa: CASSAVPRSRGGEQYF

v_call: TRBV30
j_call: TRBJ2-1
cdr3_aa: CAWSSLAGGSYNEQFF

v_call: TRBV7-9
j_call: TRBJ1-1
cdr3_aa: CASSLDREAFF

v_call: TRBV3-1/TRBV3-2
j_call: TRBJ2-7
cdr3_aa: CASSYPGGGEQYF

v_call: TRBV6-5
j_call: TRBJ1-1
cdr3_aa: CASKVGGTEAFF

v_call: TRBV5-1
j_call: TRBJ2-1
cdr3_aa: CASSLKFDEQFF

v_call: TRBV27
j_call: TRBJ1-1
cdr3_aa: CASSHMNTEAFF

v_call: TRBV24-1
j_call: TRBJ2-3
cdr3_aa: CATSMDWSTDTQYF

v_call: TRBV3-1/TRBV3-2
j_call: TRBJ1-3
cdr3_aa: CASSQGQALSGNTIYF

v_call: TRBV27
j_call: TRBJ2-3
cdr3_aa: CASSFRLALSTDTQYF

v_call: TRBV7-9
j_call: TRBJ2-4
cdr3_aa: CASSLSERTVQYF